Listed below are T cell receptor beta chains from one sample, sequenced in a study of cytomegalovirus exposure and HLA in healthy donors. This table comes from immunoSEQ multiplex PCR, and its TCRdb copy is limited to in-frame clones, with some not included. The sample includes 150,000 to 200,000 clones, roughly 68% of them seen just once. Input material: PBMCs. Receptor source: a man aged 25 to 40 in good health and CMV-seropositive. Each CDR3 is given with its conserved first and last residue. Clone size is shown for a subset of rows, as once, few, many or a class of expanded clone.

abundance: few
v_gene: TRBV5-6
CDR3aa: CASSTDLGNTEAFF

abundance: once
v_gene: TRBV19
CDR3aa: CASSRSGGSTDTQYF

abundance: once
v_gene: TRBV4-2
CDR3aa: CASSPGQQETQYF

abundance: -
v_gene: TRBV30
CDR3aa: CAWKTIQETQYF

abundance: -
v_gene: TRBV19
CDR3aa: CASSMRTGTGAYGYTF

abundance: -
v_gene: TRBV30
CDR3aa: CAWSKLRSGTGQGETQYF

abundance: few
v_gene: TRBV28
CDR3aa: CASQKAGTGETQYF

abundance: many
v_gene: TRBV2
CDR3aa: CASSGQGAGGANVLTF

abundance: -
v_gene: TRBV30
CDR3aa: CAWSSGTAEAFF

abundance: -
v_gene: TRBV13
CDR3aa: CASSLIYEQYF

abundance: -
v_gene: TRBV9
CDR3aa: CASSVGGGDYGYTF

abundance: -
v_gene: TRBV10-3
CDR3aa: CAIRGEKGGRPSGRRTGELFF

abundance: many
v_gene: TRBV2
CDR3aa: CASSEAQRQPQHF

abundance: -
v_gene: TRBV30
CDR3aa: CAWLTGRGYGYTF

abundance: -
v_gene: TRBV11-2
CDR3aa: CASSRGTDYEQYF

abundance: -
v_gene: TRBV10-1
CDR3aa: CAASRDTSAREQFF

abundance: once
v_gene: TRBV10-3
CDR3aa: CAISESTRGGSAEAFF

abundance: -
v_gene: TRBV7-8
CDR3aa: CASSLFQRETIYNEQFF

abundance: -
v_gene: TRBV7-3
CDR3aa: CASSLFTGNTGELFF

abundance: few
v_gene: TRBV6-6
CDR3aa: CASRTSLDGQAEAFF

abundance: -
v_gene: TRBV19
CDR3aa: CASSINREWKYNEQFF

abundance: once
v_gene: TRBV9
CDR3aa: CASSSDSNYGYTF

abundance: -
v_gene: TRBV7-2
CDR3aa: CASSDGTYEQYF

abundance: -
v_gene: TRBV10-3
CDR3aa: CAIRAREGGVSTEAFF

abundance: -
v_gene: TRBV30
CDR3aa: CAWSEEGAGGYTF

abundance: -
v_gene: TRBV10-1
CDR3aa: CASSESGGRSDTQYF

abundance: -
v_gene: TRBV5-3
CDR3aa: CARSPRLAGCILTDTQYF

abundance: -
v_gene: TRBV6-1
CDR3aa: CASSSTVNTEAFF

abundance: -
v_gene: TRBV9
CDR3aa: CASSATSGTDTQYF

abundance: -
v_gene: TRBV29-1
CDR3aa: CSAKRDSSYEQYF

abundance: -
v_gene: TRBV4-1
CDR3aa: CASSQDHHGLAQKEQYF

abundance: few
v_gene: TRBV19
CDR3aa: CASSIMGSTYEQYF

abundance: -
v_gene: TRBV4-1
CDR3aa: CASTSTDTQYF

abundance: -
v_gene: TRBV7-9
CDR3aa: CASLKEVEKLFF

abundance: -
v_gene: TRBV5-1
CDR3aa: CASSLTETQYF

abundance: -
v_gene: TRBV5-8
CDR3aa: CASSLAGKNTEAFF

abundance: -
v_gene: TRBV6-6
CDR3aa: CASTHRSRDEQYF

abundance: -
v_gene: TRBV28
CDR3aa: CASNGGRAPYNEQFF

abundance: -
v_gene: TRBV11-2
CDR3aa: CASSLEGLAGAGYNEQFF

abundance: few
v_gene: TRBV9
CDR3aa: CASSGRGRYNEQFF

abundance: -
v_gene: TRBV5-1
CDR3aa: CASSLNGGNSEQYF

abundance: -
v_gene: TRBV27
CDR3aa: CASSLGQQETQYF

abundance: few
v_gene: TRBV30
CDR3aa: CAWSLLGGYLSFTDTQYF

abundance: few
v_gene: TRBV5-1
CDR3aa: CASSPGGGGSTDTQYF

abundance: many
v_gene: TRBV4-1
CDR3aa: CASSQPSGTGNTEAFF

abundance: -
v_gene: TRBV6-5
CDR3aa: CASSSWANLGDTQYF

abundance: -
v_gene: TRBV5-4
CDR3aa: CASSIWNTEAFF

abundance: -
v_gene: TRBV28
CDR3aa: CATDGTSGAYEQYF

abundance: once
v_gene: TRBV5-1
CDR3aa: CASSLKQGVRYEQYF

abundance: -
v_gene: TRBV19
CDR3aa: CASKAQGEGTQYF

abundance: -
v_gene: TRBV13
CDR3aa: CASSSGTGRYEQYF

abundance: -
v_gene: TRBV19
CDR3aa: CASNSATVSYEQYF

abundance: -
v_gene: TRBV7-9
CDR3aa: CASSANLSGSFDTQYF

abundance: -
v_gene: TRBV10-1
CDR3aa: CASSEDLGKDEQFF

abundance: -
v_gene: TRBV25-1
CDR3aa: CASRQGAFYGYTF

abundance: -
v_gene: TRBV19
CDR3aa: CASSMPYPSGVYNEQFF

abundance: -
v_gene: TRBV5-8
CDR3aa: CASSSPAYEQYF

abundance: -
v_gene: TRBV9
CDR3aa: CASRPFGGNTIYF

abundance: -
v_gene: TRBV28
CDR3aa: CASSFRGAYEQYF

abundance: -
v_gene: TRBV7-6
CDR3aa: CASSYILAGYNEQFF